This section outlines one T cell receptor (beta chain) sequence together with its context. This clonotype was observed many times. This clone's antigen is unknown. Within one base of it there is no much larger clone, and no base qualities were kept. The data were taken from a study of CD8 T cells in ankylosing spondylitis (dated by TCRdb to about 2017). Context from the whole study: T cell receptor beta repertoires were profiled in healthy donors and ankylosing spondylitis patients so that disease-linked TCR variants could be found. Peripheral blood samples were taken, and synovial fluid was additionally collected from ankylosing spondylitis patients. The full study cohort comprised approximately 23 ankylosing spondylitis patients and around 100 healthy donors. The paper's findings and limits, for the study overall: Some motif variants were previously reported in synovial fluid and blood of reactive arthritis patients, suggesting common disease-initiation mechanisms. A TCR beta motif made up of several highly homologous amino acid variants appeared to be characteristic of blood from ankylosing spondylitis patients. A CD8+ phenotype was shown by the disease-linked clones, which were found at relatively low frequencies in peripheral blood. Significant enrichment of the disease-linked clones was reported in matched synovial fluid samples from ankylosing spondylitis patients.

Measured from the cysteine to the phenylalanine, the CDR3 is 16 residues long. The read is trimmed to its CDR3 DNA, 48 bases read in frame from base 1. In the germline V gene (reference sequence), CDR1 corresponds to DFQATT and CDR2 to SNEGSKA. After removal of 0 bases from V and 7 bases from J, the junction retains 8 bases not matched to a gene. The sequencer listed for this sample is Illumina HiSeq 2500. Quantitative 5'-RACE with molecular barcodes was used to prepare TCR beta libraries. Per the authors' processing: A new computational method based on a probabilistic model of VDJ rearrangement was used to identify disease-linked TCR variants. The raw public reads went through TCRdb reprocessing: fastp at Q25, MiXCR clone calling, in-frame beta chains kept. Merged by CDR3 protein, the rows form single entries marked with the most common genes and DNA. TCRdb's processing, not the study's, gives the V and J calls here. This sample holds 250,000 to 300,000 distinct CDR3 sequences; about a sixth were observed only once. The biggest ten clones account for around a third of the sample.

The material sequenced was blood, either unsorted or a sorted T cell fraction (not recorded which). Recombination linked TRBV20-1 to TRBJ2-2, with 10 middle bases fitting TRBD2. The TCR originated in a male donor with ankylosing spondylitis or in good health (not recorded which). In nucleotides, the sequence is TGCAGTGCTAGAGATTGGCTAGCGGGAGTTAGCGGGGAGCTGTTTTTT. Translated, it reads CSARDWLAGVSGELFF.